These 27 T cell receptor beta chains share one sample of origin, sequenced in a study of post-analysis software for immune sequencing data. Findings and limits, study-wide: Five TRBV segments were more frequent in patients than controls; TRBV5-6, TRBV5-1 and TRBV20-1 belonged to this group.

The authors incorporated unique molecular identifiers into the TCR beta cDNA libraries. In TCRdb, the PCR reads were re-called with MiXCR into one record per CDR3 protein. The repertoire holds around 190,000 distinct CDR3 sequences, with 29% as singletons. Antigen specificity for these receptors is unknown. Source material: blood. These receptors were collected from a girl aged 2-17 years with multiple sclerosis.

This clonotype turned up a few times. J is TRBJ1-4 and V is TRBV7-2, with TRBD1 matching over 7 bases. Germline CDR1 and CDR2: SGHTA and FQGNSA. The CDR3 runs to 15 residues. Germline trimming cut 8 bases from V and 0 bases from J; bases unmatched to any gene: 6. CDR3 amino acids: CASALDRATNEKLFF. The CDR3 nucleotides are TGTGCCAGCGCGCTCGACAGGGCAACTAATGAAAAACTGTTTTTT.

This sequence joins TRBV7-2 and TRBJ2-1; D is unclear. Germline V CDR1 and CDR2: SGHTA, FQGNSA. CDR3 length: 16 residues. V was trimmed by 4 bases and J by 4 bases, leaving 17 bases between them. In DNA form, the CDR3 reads TGTGCCAGCAGCTCAGTGGGCCTCGGGTCATACAATGAGCAGTTCTTC. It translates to CASSSVGLGSYNEQFF.

The CDR3, as DNA: TGTGCCAGCAGTCCACTAGCGGAAGGGGAGACCCAGTACTTC. Residues: CASSPLAEGETQYF. The V and J genes are TRBV6-5 and TRBJ2-5; TRBD2 matches at 8 bases. The V segment lost 5 bases and the J segment 5 bases; nucleotides outside the gene matches: 7. The CDR3 is made up of 14 amino acids. The V gene's germline CDR1 is MNHEY and CDR2 SVGAGI.

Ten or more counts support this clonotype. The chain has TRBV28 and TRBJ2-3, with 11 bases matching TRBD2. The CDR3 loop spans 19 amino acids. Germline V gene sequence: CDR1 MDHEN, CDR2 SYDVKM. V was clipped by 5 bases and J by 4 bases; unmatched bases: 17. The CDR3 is CASSIPRGQTSGIPDTQYF. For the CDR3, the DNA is TGTGCCAGCAGTATTCCCAGGGGACAGACTAGCGGGATCCCAGATACGCAGTATTTT.

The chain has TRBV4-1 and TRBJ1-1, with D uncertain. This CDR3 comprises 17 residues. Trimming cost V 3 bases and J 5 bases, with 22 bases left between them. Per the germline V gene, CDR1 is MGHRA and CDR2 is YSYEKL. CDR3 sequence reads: CASSHLISSSRLTEAFF. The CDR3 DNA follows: TGCGCCAGCAGCCACCTCATCAGTTCTTCAAGGTTAACTGAAGCTTTCTTT.

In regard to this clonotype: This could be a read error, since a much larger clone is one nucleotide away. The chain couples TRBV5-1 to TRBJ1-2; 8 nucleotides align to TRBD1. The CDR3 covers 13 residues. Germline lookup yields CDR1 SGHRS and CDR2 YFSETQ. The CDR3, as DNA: TGCGCCAGCAGGGGTCCGACAGGGGAAGGCTGCACCTTC. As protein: CASRGPTGEGCTF.

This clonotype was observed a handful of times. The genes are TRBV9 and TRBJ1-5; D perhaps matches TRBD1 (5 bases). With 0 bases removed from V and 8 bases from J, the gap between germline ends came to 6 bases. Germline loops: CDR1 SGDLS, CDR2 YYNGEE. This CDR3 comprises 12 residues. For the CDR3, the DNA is TGTGCCAGCAGCGTAGGAGGGGAGCCCCAGCATTTT. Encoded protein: CASSVGGEPQHF.

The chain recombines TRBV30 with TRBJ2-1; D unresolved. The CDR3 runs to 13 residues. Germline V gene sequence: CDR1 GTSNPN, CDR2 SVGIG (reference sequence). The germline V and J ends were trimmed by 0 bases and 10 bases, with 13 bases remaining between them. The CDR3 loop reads CAWSVGGTYEQFF. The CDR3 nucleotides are TGTGCCTGGAGTGTAGGCGGCACCTACGAGCAGTTCTTC.

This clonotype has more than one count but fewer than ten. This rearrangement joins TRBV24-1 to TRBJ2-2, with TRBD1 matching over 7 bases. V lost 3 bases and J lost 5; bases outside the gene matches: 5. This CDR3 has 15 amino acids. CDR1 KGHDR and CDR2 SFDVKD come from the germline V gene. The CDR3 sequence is CATSDRTGKTGELFF. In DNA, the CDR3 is TGTGCCACCAGTGATAGGACAGGAAAGACCGGGGAGCTGTTTTTT.

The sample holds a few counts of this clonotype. CDR3 protein: CSARADTGELFF. The CDR3 coding sequence is TGCAGTGCTAGGGCTGACACCGGGGAGCTGTTTTTT. V and J are TRBV20-1 and TRBJ2-2; D is unclear. The CDR3 runs 12 residues. The V end was cut by 3 bases, the J end by 3 bases, with 5 bases between. Looked up from germline, CDR1 is DFQATT and CDR2 is SNEGSKA (reference sequence).

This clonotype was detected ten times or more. The CDR3 reads CASSQRDNRVTQYF. The DNA of the CDR3 is TGTGCCAGCAGTCAAAGGGACAACCGAGTCACGCAGTATTTT. The chain employs TRBV6-5 and TRBJ2-3; D is perhaps TRBD1 (6 bases). V was cut by 5 bases and J by 9 bases, with 18 bases left in between. The germline gives CDR1 MNHEY, CDR2 SVGAGI. This CDR3 contains 14 residues.

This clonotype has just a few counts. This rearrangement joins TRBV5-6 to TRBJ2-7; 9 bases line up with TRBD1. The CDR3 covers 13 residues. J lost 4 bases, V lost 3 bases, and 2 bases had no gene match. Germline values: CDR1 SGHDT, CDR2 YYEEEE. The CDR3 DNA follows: TGTGCCAGCAGCTGGGACAGGGATTACGAGCAGTACTTC. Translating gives CASSWDRDYEQYF.

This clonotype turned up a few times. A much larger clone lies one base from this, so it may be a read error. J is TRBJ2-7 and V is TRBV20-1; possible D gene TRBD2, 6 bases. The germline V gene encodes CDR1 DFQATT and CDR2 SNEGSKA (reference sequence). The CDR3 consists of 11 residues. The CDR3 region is CRARRGYEQYF. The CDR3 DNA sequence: TGCAGGGCTAGGAGGGGCTACGAGCAGTACTTC.

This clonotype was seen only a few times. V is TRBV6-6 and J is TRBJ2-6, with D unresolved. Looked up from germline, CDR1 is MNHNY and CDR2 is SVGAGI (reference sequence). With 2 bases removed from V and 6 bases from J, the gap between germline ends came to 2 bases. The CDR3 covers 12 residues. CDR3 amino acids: CASSYVANVLTF. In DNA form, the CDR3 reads TGTGCCAGCAGTTACGTGGCCAACGTCCTGACTTTC.

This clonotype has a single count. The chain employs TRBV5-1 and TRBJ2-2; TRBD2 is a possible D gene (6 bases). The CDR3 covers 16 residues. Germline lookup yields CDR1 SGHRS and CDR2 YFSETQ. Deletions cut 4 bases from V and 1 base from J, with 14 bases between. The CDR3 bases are TGCGCCAGCAGCGCACCCGGGACTGGGAACACCGGGGAGCTGTTTTTT. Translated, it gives CASSAPGTGNTGELFF.

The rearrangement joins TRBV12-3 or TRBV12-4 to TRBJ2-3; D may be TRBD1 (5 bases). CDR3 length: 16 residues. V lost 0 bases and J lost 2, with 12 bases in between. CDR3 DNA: TGTGCCAGCAGTTTAGCAGGGCTTGGGGCCACAGATACGCAGTATTTT. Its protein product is CASSLAGLGATDTQYF.

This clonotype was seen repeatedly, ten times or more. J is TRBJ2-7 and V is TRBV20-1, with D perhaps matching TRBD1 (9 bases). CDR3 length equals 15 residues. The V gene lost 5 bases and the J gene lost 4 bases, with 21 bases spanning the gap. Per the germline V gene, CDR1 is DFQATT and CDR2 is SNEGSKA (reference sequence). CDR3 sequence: CSAGQGKRESYEQYF. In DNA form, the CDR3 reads TGCAGTGCTGGACAGGGGAAGCGGGAGAGTTACGAGCAGTACTTC.

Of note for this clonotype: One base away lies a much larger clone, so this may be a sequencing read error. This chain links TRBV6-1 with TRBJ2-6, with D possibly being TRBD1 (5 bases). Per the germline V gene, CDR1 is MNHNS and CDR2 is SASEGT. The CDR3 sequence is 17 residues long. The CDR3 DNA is TGTGCCAGCAGGGTCCCCGCCAAGGGCTCTGGGGCCAACGTCCGGACTTTC. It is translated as CASRVPAKGSGANVRTF.

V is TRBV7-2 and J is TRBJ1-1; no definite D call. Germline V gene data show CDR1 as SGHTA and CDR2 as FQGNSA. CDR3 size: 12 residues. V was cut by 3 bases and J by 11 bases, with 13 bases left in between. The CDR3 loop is CASSLMGDLAFF. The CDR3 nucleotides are TGTGCCAGCAGCTTGATGGGCGACTTGGCTTTCTTT.

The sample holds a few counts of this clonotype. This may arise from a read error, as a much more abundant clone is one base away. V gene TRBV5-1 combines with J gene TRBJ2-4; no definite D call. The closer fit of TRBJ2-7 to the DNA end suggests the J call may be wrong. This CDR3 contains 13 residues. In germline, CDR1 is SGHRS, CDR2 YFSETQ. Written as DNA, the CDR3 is TGCGCCAGCAGCGAACCTCAAATCTACGAGCAGTACTTC. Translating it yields CASSEPQIYEQYF.

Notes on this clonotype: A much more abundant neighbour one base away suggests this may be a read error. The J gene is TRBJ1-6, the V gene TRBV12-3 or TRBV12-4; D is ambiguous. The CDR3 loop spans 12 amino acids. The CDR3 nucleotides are TGTGTCAGCAGAATAGCCCATTCACCCCTCCACTTT. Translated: CVSRIAHSPLHF.

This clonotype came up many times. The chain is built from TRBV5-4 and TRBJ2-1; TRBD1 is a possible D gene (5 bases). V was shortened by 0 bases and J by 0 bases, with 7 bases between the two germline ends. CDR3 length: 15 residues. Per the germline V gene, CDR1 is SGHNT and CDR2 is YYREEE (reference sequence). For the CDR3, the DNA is TGTGCCAGCAGCTTGGACAGGTACTCCTACAATGAGCAGTTCTTC. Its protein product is CASSLDRYSYNEQFF.

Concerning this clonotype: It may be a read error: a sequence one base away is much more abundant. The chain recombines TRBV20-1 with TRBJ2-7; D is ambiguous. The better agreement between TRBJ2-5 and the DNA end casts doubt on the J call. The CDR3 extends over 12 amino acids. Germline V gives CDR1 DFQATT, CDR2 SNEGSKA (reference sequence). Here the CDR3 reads CSAIVRQETQYF. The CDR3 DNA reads TGCAGTGCTATTGTACGGCAAGAGACCCAGTACTTC.

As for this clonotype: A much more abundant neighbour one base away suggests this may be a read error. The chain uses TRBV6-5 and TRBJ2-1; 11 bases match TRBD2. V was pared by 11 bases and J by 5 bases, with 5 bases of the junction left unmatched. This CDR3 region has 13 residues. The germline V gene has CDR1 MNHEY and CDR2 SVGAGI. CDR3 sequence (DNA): TGTGCCGGGGGACTAGCGGAAGACAATGAGCAGTTCTTC. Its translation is CAGGLAEDNEQFF.

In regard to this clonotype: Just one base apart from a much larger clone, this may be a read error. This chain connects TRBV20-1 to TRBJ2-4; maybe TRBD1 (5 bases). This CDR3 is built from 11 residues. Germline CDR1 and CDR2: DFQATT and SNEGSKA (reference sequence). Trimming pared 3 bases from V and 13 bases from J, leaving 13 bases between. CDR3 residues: CSASQGVGQYF. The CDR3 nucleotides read TGCAGTGCTAGCCAGGGCGTCGGGCAGTACTTC.

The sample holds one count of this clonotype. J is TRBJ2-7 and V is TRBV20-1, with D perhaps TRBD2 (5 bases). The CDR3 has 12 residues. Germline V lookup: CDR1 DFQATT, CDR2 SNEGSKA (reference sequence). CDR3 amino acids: CSGVSPPSEQYF. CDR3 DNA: TGCAGCGGGGTGTCACCTCCTAGCGAGCAGTACTTC.

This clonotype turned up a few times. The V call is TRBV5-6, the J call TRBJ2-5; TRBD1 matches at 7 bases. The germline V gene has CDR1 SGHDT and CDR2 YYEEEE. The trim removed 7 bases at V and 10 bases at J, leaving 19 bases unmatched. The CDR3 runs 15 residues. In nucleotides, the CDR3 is TGTGCCAGCTTCGACCAGACAGGGCTCCAATGGGACCAGTACTTC. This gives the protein CASFDQTGLQWDQYF. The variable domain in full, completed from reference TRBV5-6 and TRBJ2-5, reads DAGVTQSPTHLIKTRGQQVTLRCSPKSGHDTVSWYQQALGQGPQFIFQYYEEEERQRGNFPDRFSGHQFPNYSSELNVNALLLGDSALYLCASFDQTGLQWDQYFGPGTRLLVL.